The 16 T cell receptor beta chains in this list originate from one sample, sequenced in a study of cytomegalovirus exposure and HLA in healthy donors. In the PCR, 60 Vbeta and 13 Jbeta primers were used. Clones were sequenced by immunoSEQ multiplex PCR, and TCRdb holds only the in-frame ones, with some missing. The sample yields around 150,000 clones, 79% seen once. Sequencing used PBMCs. These receptor sequences come from a man in his fifties in good health and CMV-seropositive.

The chain links TRBV4-1 to TRBJ2-7, with 10 bases identical to TRBD2. Germline values: CDR1 MGHRA, CDR2 YSYEKL. V gave up 0 bases and J gave up 5 bases; unmatched junction bases: 10. The CDR3 has 17 amino acids. The CDR3: CASSQDFSGRAGNEQYF. Here the CDR3 DNA reads TGCGCCAGCAGCCAAGATTTCAGCGGGAGGGCCGGAAACGAGCAGTACTTC.

This chain connects TRBV10-3 to TRBJ2-1; 10 nucleotides line up with TRBD2. Unmatched junction bases numbered 9, after V lost 1 base and J lost 9 bases. The CDR3 has 16 residues. Germline CDR1 is ENHRY and CDR2 is SYGVKD. CDR3 protein: CAISELGIAGGGEQFF. CDR3 nucleotides: TGTGCCATCAGTGAGTTGGGAATAGCGGGAGGAGGTGAGCAGTTCTTC.

A remark on this clone: Distinct nucleotide sequences in the sample also encode this CDR3. The rearrangement joins TRBV29-1 to TRBJ2-1; the match to TRBD2 covers 11 bases. The junction had 3 bases not matched to a gene; V was cut back by 1 base and J by 4 bases. Per the germline V gene, CDR1 is SQVTM and CDR2 is ANQGSEA. The length of the CDR3 is 15 residues. CDR3 coding DNA: TGCAGCGTTGAAGGTGGGACTAGCGGTTACAATGAGCAGTTCTTC. Amino acid sequence: CSVEGGTSGYNEQFF.

This sequence joins TRBV9 and TRBJ2-7, with 12 bases that match TRBD2. The CDR3 is 15 amino acids. V shed 0 bases and J 6 bases; nucleotides not matched to a gene: 4. CDR1 and CDR2 (germline): SGDLS, YYNGEE. The CDR3 loop reads CASSVGASGRGEQYF. The CDR3 nucleotides read TGTGCCAGCAGCGTAGGTGCTAGCGGGAGGGGCGAGCAGTACTTC.

DNA for the CDR3: TGTGCCAGTCGACAGGGGGGGAACACCGGGGAGCTGTTTTTT. Translating it yields CASRQGGNTGELFF. The chain recombines TRBV6-4 with TRBJ2-2; 9 bases are a match to TRBD1. The germline V gene encodes CDR1 MRHNA and CDR2 SNTAGT. There are 14 residues in the CDR3. V lost 9 bases, J lost 1 base, and 3 bases stayed unmatched.

This rearrangement joins TRBV28 to TRBJ1-5, with D possibly being TRBD1 (6 bases). Germline assignment: CDR1 MDHEN and CDR2 SYDVKM. V was trimmed by 3 bases and J by 7 bases, leaving 13 bases between them. The CDR3 has 14 amino acids. CDR3 DNA: TGTGCCAGCAGTTTCCTACAGGGCTTCCAGCCCCAGCATTTT. This sequence encodes CASSFLQGFQPQHF.

The chain combines TRBV10-3 with TRBJ2-5; 8 bases match TRBD2. Judging by the DNA end, TRBJ2-7 fits better; the J call may be wrong. CDR3 size: 13 residues. Per germline, CDR1 ENHRY and CDR2 SYGVKD. CDR3 loop: CAITPGLGAEQYF. In DNA form, the CDR3 reads TGTGCCATCACGCCGGGACTAGGTGCCGAGCAGTACTTC.

The chain has TRBV5-1 and TRBJ1-5, with D possibly matching TRBD1 (5 bases). The V end was cut by 5 bases, the J end by 2 bases, with 11 bases between. The length of the CDR3 is 14 residues. Germline CDR1 is SGHRS and CDR2 is YFSETQ. The CDR3: CASSNGGGNQPQHF. CDR3 in DNA: TGCGCCAGCAGTAACGGGGGGGGCAATCAGCCCCAGCATTTT.

This clone has more than one count but fewer than ten. Here the CDR3 reads CASSERTGSYEQYF. DNA of the CDR3: TGCGCCAGCAGCGAGAGGACAGGCTCCTACGAGCAGTACTTC. The V call is TRBV5-1, the J call TRBJ2-7, with 7 bases identical to TRBD1. V was pared by 4 bases and J by 0 bases, with 4 bases of the junction left unmatched. This CDR3 comprises 14 residues. Per germline, CDR1 SGHRS and CDR2 YFSETQ.

This sequence joins TRBV6-4 and TRBJ2-1; D is possibly TRBD1 (6 bases). V lost 7 bases and J lost 5, with 18 bases in between. The CDR3 extends over 15 amino acids. From germline, CDR1 is MRHNA and CDR2 SNTAGT. The CDR3 bases are TGTGCCAGCACCCAGGGGCCCCTTCCTCACAATGAGCAGTTCTTC. It encodes CASTQGPLPHNEQFF.

The genes are TRBV7-9 and TRBJ2-7, with 8 bases lining up with TRBD2. Trimming took 0 bases from V and 2 from J; bases not matched to a gene: 3. The germline V gene has CDR1 SEHNR and CDR2 FQNEAQ (reference sequence). The CDR3 covers 15 residues. The CDR3 protein is CASSLAAGGPYEQYF. The CDR3, as DNA: TGTGCCAGCAGCTTAGCTGCGGGAGGACCCTACGAGCAGTACTTC.

J is TRBJ2-1 and V is TRBV6-5; D is perhaps TRBD2 (6 bases). Germline V gives CDR1 MNHEY, CDR2 SVGAGI. The CDR3 runs to 15 residues. Trimming pared 2 bases from V and 0 bases from J, leaving 8 bases between. The CDR3, as DNA: TGTGCCAGCAGTTACCTAGCGAACTCCTACAATGAGCAGTTCTTC. This sequence encodes CASSYLANSYNEQFF.

The chain is built from TRBV2 and TRBJ2-2, with 7 bases matching TRBD1. V lost 7 bases to trimming and J lost 4 bases; unmatched junction nucleotides: 9. The V gene's germline CDR1 is SNHLY and CDR2 FYNNEI. This CDR3 is built from 15 residues. As DNA, the CDR3 is TGTGCCAGCAAACCAGGACAGGTGGGCACCGGGGAGCTGTTTTTT. Protein product: CASKPGQVGTGELFF.

This chain connects TRBV19 to TRBJ2-7; 11 bases are shared with TRBD2. CDR1 and CDR2 (germline): LNHDA, SQIVND (reference sequence). The CDR3 totals 14 residues. V was clipped by 5 bases and J by 4 bases; unmatched bases: 4. CDR3 nucleotide sequence: TGTGCCAGTAGTGCACTAGCGGGAGTGTACGAGCAGTACTTC. It specifies CASSALAGVYEQYF.

V is TRBV2 and J is TRBJ1-1, with TRBD1 matching 8 bases. This CDR3 region has 13 residues. The germline V gene encodes CDR1 SNHLY and CDR2 FYNNEI. J lost 1 base, V lost 8 bases, and 3 bases had no gene match. This CDR3 reads CASEDRANTEAFF. For the CDR3, the DNA is TGTGCCAGCGAGGACAGGGCGAACACTGAAGCTTTCTTT.

In its sample, this clone was seen once. The chain has TRBV5-6 and TRBJ2-6, with 9 bases that match TRBD1. The V gene end was trimmed by 4 bases and the J gene end by 0 bases; junction bases not matched to a gene: 5. This CDR3 region has 17 residues. Germline assignment: CDR1 SGHDT and CDR2 YYEEEE. The chain's CDR3 is CASSGATGGSGANVLTF. CDR3 coding DNA: TGTGCCAGCAGCGGCGCGACAGGGGGCTCTGGGGCCAACGTCCTGACTTTC.